This T cell receptor beta chain was retrieved from a study of T-cell memory formation after mild COVID-19. Study conclusions and caveats: While clones contracting from day 15 to 85 were balanced between CD4 and CD8, later expanders leaned CD4+. Unconfirmed was the SARS-CoV-2 specificity of second-wave clones that peaked on day 37. Some SARS-CoV-2-responding clones were already detected in memory before infection.

In the case of this clonotype: Its target is unknown.

Using constant-segment primers, 5'RACE produced TCR alpha and TCR beta cDNA libraries carrying sample barcodes and UMIs. TCRdb re-called the 5' RACE reads with MiXCR, one entry per CDR3 protein. The data hold around 140,000 distinct CDR3 sequences, with around 25% observed a single time. CDR1 and CDR2 (germline): MGHRA, YSYEKL. The junction had 3 bases not matched to a gene; V was cut back by 1 base and J by 2 bases. The CDR3 is made up of 17 amino acids. The receptor comes from an adult woman who had mild COVID-19 (a few samples of this study predate the infection). Cell type and time point are not known. Sample: PBMCs or a T cell subset sorted from them (not recorded which). V and J are TRBV4-1 and TRBJ2-6; 9 bases match TRBD1. The CDR3 region has the DNA TGCGCCAGCAGCCAAGGGACAGGGGAAGCTGGGGCCAACGTCCTGACTTTC. The encoded protein is CASSQGTGEAGANVLTF.